Listed here is a single T cell receptor beta chain. Its specificity is not known. One end of the junction does not line up with germline, which may come from a read error. This sample was taken from a study of T cell responses to AZD1222 COVID-19 vaccine. Notes on the study in general: Only a handful of AZD1222 recipients, more than 5 in all, had baseline seropositivity. Spike-specific TCRs gained breadth and depth after people received two AZD1222 doses.

CDR3 length: 15 residues. Germline V lookup: CDR1 LNHDA, CDR2 SQIVND (reference sequence). TCRdb's copy holds only in-frame clones and misses some; the assay was immunoSEQ multiplex PCR. The data hold about 190,000 clones, with 80% to 90% observed a single time. This TCR was sampled from an adult in good health. Here the sequenced sample was peripheral blood, taken on day 0 of AZD1222 vaccination. The chain couples TRBV19 to TRBJ1-4; no definite D call. Written as DNA, the CDR3 is TGTGCCAGTGCAAACCCGGGATCCACTATTGAAAAACTGTTTTTT. Protein sequence: CASANPGSTIEKLFF.